What follows are 16 T cell receptor beta chains derived from one specimen sequenced in a study of shared clonotypes between healthy human individuals (TCRdb year 2020). Library construction relied on the immunoSEQ multiplex PCR assay. The table comes from immuneACCESS by way of TCRdb, which keeps in-frame sequences with V and J called. Part of the clones is missing from these tables; in studies checked, under half for an unresolved V gene and the rest for unknown reasons. This sample lists fewer than 650,000 clones; 70% to 80% were detected once. The ten top clones hold 9.5% to 15% of the sample. Sequencing was performed on PBMCs. Every receptor here comes from a woman in her thirties or forties in good health. Some clones in this sample may be carry-over from other donors' samples.

V gene TRBV7-3 combines with J gene TRBJ2-1, with 9 bases aligning to TRBD1. The CDR3 is made up of 13 amino acids. V shed 5 bases, J shed 5 bases, and the junction held 1 base outside the gene matches. Germline V CDR1 and CDR2: SGHTA, FQGTGA. The CDR3, as DNA: TGTGCCAGCAGCCGGGACAGGGACAATGAGCAGTTCTTC. Translation: CASSRDRDNEQFF.

The gene calls are TRBV9 and TRBJ1-4; maybe TRBD1 (5 bases). V lost 4 bases to trimming and J lost 2 bases, with 12 bases between them. This CDR3 is 15 amino acids long. From germline, CDR1 is SGDLS and CDR2 YYNGEE. The CDR3 nucleotides read TGTGCCAGCAGCTCAGGGTTGACGACTAATGAAAAACTGTTTTTT. Translated: CASSSGLTTNEKLFF.

This chain joins TRBV14 and TRBJ2-1; D remains ambiguous. Deletions cut 3 bases from V and 0 bases from J, with 12 bases between. In germline, CDR1 is SGHDN, CDR2 FVKESK. The CDR3 is 16 residues long. The DNA of the CDR3 is TGTGCCAGCAGCCACCGTAGCCACTACTCCTACAATGAGCAGTTCTTC. Its protein is CASSHRSHYSYNEQFF.

This clone was observed a single time. The chain couples TRBV5-1 to TRBJ2-7; 11 bases fit TRBD2. Germline V gene lookup returns CDR1 SGHRS and CDR2 YFSETQ. The CDR3 has 15 residues. V trimming: 0 bases; J trimming: 5 bases; junction bases outside the gene matches: 4. CDR3 protein: CASSLVSGRAHEQYF. The CDR3 nucleotides read TGCGCCAGCAGCTTGGTTAGCGGGAGGGCCCACGAGCAGTACTTC.

V usage is TRBV20-1 and J usage is TRBJ2-3; no clear D. The CDR3 loop spans 11 amino acids. Per the germline V gene, CDR1 is DFQATT and CDR2 is SNEGSKA (reference sequence). V was clipped by 6 bases and J by 2 bases, with 6 bases between them. The CDR3 nucleotides are TGCAGTGCGGGGATCACAGATACGCAGTATTTT. It codes for CSAGITDTQYF.

The rearrangement uses TRBV7-2 and TRBJ1-1; D is unresolved. Trimming shortened V by 6 bases and J by 11 bases, and 13 bases separated the two germline ends. The length of the CDR3 is 11 residues. Looked up from germline, CDR1 is SGHTA and CDR2 is FQGNSA. The CDR3 region has the DNA TGTGCCAGCAGTCAATCCTCCTGGGCTTTCTTT. The encoded protein is CASSQSSWAFF.

The V and J genes are TRBV28 and TRBJ2-5; the match to TRBD2 covers 12 bases. V shed 5 bases and J 5 bases; nucleotides not matched to a gene: 6. The CDR3 totals 15 residues. Looked up from germline, CDR1 is MDHEN and CDR2 is SYDVKM. CDR3 coding DNA: TGTGCCAGCAGTCCAGGACTAGCGGGAATCGAGACCCAGTACTTC. Translating it yields CASSPGLAGIETQYF.

In this sample, this clone turned up many times. The chain combines TRBV2 with TRBJ2-7; tentatively, D is TRBD2 (5 bases). CDR1 and CDR2 from the germline V gene are SNHLY and FYNNEI. Trimming removed 6 bases from V and 4 bases from J, with 16 bases in between. The CDR3 extends over 14 amino acids. Here the CDR3 DNA reads TGTGCCAGCAGCACCTCGGGATCCCCTTACGAGCAGTACTTC. The encoded protein is CASSTSGSPYEQYF.

A word on this clone: Since a much larger clone is just one base distant, this may be a read error. The final CDR3 position lacks the conserved phenylalanine or tryptophan, pointing to a likely read error. This chain connects TRBV30 to TRBJ1-1; D unresolved. V lost 2 bases and J lost 4, with 14 bases in between. There are 14 residues in the CDR3. The germline V gene encodes CDR1 GTSNPN and CDR2 SVGIG (reference sequence). The CDR3 here is CAWSISDGGTEAFS. CDR3 DNA: TGTGCCTGGAGTATCTCGGACGGCGGCACTGAAGCTTTCTCT.

The J gene is TRBJ1-2, the V gene TRBV5-4; 7 bases map to TRBD1. The V and J ends lost 4 bases and 4 bases, in that order; junction bases with no gene match: 7. This CDR3 contains 14 residues. Germline lookup yields CDR1 SGHNT and CDR2 YYREEE (reference sequence). The CDR3 region is CASSALGGGYGYTF. In DNA form, the CDR3 reads TGTGCCAGCAGCGCACTAGGGGGCGGCTATGGCTACACCTTC.

The V call is TRBV27, the J call TRBJ2-7, with TRBD1 identical over 7 bases. Unmatched junction bases numbered 13, after V lost 8 bases and J lost 6 bases. Looked up from germline, CDR1 is MNHEY and CDR2 is SMNVEV (reference sequence). The CDR3 contains 14 residues. The CDR3 sequence is CASRRQGPLGEQYF. The CDR3 DNA is TGTGCCAGCCGCAGACAGGGTCCCTTGGGCGAGCAGTACTTC.

This rearrangement joins TRBV18 to TRBJ2-5, with 8 bases fitting TRBD1. The CDR3 length is 14 residues. After removal of 6 bases from V and 5 bases from J, the junction contained 8 bases not matched to a gene. Germline values: CDR1 KGHSH, CDR2 LQKENI. Here the CDR3 DNA reads TGTGCCAGCTCCTCCGGACAGGGTTACGAGACCCAGTACTTC. It specifies CASSSGQGYETQYF.

The V call is TRBV25-1, the J call TRBJ1-4; 9 nucleotides line up with TRBD1. The V gene's germline CDR1 is MGHDK and CDR2 SYGVNS. The CDR3 contains 16 residues. V shed 5 bases, J shed 3 bases, and the junction held 7 bases outside the gene matches. The CDR3 nucleotides are TGTGCCAGCAGTTACAGGGGGCGCGTCTCTAATGAAAAACTGTTTTTT. This sequence encodes CASSYRGRVSNEKLFF.

V is TRBV2 and J is TRBJ2-1; no clear D. Trimming removed 4 bases from V and 3 bases from J, with 7 bases in between. Germline V gene sequence: CDR1 SNHLY, CDR2 FYNNEI. The CDR3 totals 13 residues. The CDR3 here is CASSVELYNEQFF. The CDR3 coding sequence is TGTGCCAGCAGTGTCGAGCTCTACAATGAGCAGTTCTTC.

This chain uses TRBV2 with TRBJ2-2; the D gene is possibly TRBD2 (6 bases). The ends were cut back, 5 bases at V and 3 bases at J, with 13 bases in the middle. CDR1 is SNHLY, CDR2 FYNNEI, per germline. The CDR3 has 15 amino acids. CDR3 sequence (DNA): TGTGCCAGCAGTCCTCGCGGCGGGGACACCGGGGAGCTGTTTTTT. This sequence encodes CASSPRGGDTGELFF.

The CDR3 region is CAWTVGDNSPLHF. CDR3 coding DNA: TGTGCCTGGACTGTGGGGGATAATTCACCCCTCCACTTT. V and J are TRBV30 and TRBJ1-6, with a possible D match to TRBD1 (5 bases). V lost 4 bases and J lost 5, with 9 bases in between. This CDR3 contains 13 residues. The V gene's germline CDR1 is GTSNPN and CDR2 SVGIG (reference sequence).